These 9 T cell receptor beta chains were sequenced from one sample in a study of blood T cell repertoires in COVID-19. Assay: immunoSEQ multiplex PCR; the TCRdb copy retains only in-frame clones and omits some. Counted here are 80,000 to 130,000 clones, approximately 90% occurring once; the ten biggest clones make up around 0.94%. The specimen was peripheral blood. The receptors derive from a man aged 55 to 70 with acute or convalescent COVID-19.

The CDR3 region is CASSPEGGPGQPQHF. The CDR3 DNA sequence: TGTGCCAGCAGCCCCGAAGGAGGGCCTGGTCAGCCCCAGCATTTT. The chain links TRBV7-6 to TRBJ1-5; D is ambiguous. Germline lookup yields CDR1 SGHVS and CDR2 FNYEAQ. The CDR3 is made up of 15 amino acids. With 5 bases removed from V and 6 bases from J, the gap between germline ends came to 17 bases.

The chain employs TRBV6-5 and TRBJ1-1; 7 bases are shared with TRBD1. Germline V gene lookup returns CDR1 MNHEY and CDR2 SVGAGI. V was pared by 6 bases and J by 0 bases, with 4 bases of the junction left unmatched. The CDR3 runs to 14 residues. The CDR3 protein is CASRPTGLNTEAFF. The CDR3 bases are TGTGCCAGCAGACCGACAGGGTTGAACACTGAAGCTTTCTTT.

The chain employs TRBV9 and TRBJ1-2, with TRBD1 matching 8 bases. The CDR3 totals 14 residues. Per the germline V gene, CDR1 is SGDLS and CDR2 is YYNGEE. With 6 bases clipped from V and 5 bases from J, the junction kept 9 bases outside the gene matches. CDR3: CASTPGQGLYGYTF. Written as DNA, the CDR3 is TGTGCCAGCACCCCCGGACAGGGCCTTTATGGCTACACCTTC.

The V and J genes are TRBV10-3 and TRBJ2-1; 11 bases match TRBD2. This CDR3 comprises 16 residues. Germline loops: CDR1 ENHRY, CDR2 SYGVKD. V lost 4 bases and J lost 7; bases outside the gene matches: 9. The CDR3 region has the DNA TGTGCCATCAGTGCCATCGAAACTAGCGGGAGTAATGAGCAGTTCTTC. This gives the protein CAISAIETSGSNEQFF.

J is TRBJ1-2 and V is TRBV3-1 (or the pseudogene TRBV3-2); D not certain. V was trimmed by 2 bases and J by 5 bases, leaving 6 bases between them. Germline V lookup: CDR1 LGHDT, CDR2 YNNKEL (reference sequence). The CDR3 is made up of 12 amino acids. CDR3 loop: CASSQLSYGYTF. As DNA, the CDR3 is TGTGCCAGCAGCCAACTATCTTATGGCTACACCTTC.

V and J are TRBV9 and TRBJ2-7, with 7 bases aligning to TRBD1. V was clipped by 4 bases and J by 4 bases; unmatched bases: 11. The CDR3 spans 15 residues. Germline-derived CDR1 and CDR2 are SGDLS and YYNGEE. CDR3 loop: CASSPTGQFIYEQYF. DNA of the CDR3: TGTGCCAGCAGCCCAACGGGACAGTTCATTTACGAGCAGTACTTC.

V usage is TRBV11-3 and J usage is TRBJ2-1; TRBD2 agrees at 8 bases. Germline V gives CDR1 SGHNT, CDR2 YENEEA. The CDR3 has 15 amino acids. J gave up 2 bases and V 7 bases, and 7 bases lay outside the gene matches. The CDR3 loop is CASTTGRATYNEQFF. CDR3 sequence (DNA): TGTGCCAGCACTACCGGGAGGGCCACCTACAATGAGCAGTTCTTC.

V usage is TRBV6-4 and J usage is TRBJ1-1; maybe TRBD1 (5 bases). Germline values: CDR1 MRHNA, CDR2 SNTAGT. Between the trimmed V and J ends, which lost 4 bases and 5 bases, there was a span of 17 bases. CDR3 length equals 15 residues. The CDR3 sequence: CASSASPGGTTEAFF. Here the CDR3 DNA reads TGTGCCAGCAGTGCCAGTCCGGGGGGAACGACTGAAGCTTTCTTT.

The chain couples TRBV18 to TRBJ1-2; D is undetermined. The CDR3 is 13 amino acids. Trimming pared 11 bases from V and 1 base from J, leaving 14 bases between. Germline V gene lookup returns CDR1 KGHSH and CDR2 LQKENI. Here the CDR3 DNA reads TGTGCCTCCTCGGACGGGGATAACTATGGCTACACCTTC. Residues: CASSDGDNYGYTF.